This record covers a single TCR beta chain. The source of the sample is a study of control samples from healthy donors and cancer patients. The method was immunoSEQ multiplex PCR; TCRdb's version includes in-frame clones alone and lacks a portion of them. The profile covers approximately 140,000 clones, with 75% to 95% appearing a single time and approximately 7.2% taken by the ten largest. The sequence derives from a man between 18 and 35 years old in good health. The sample taken for sequencing was blood.

In nucleotides, the CDR3 is TGTGCCACCAGATCTGGAAACACCATATATTTT. Residues: CATRSGNTIYF. The rearrangement links TRBV19 to TRBJ1-3; D unclear. V lost 10 bases, J lost 1 base, and 5 bases lay in between. The CDR3 is made up of 11 amino acids. Per germline, CDR1 LNHDA and CDR2 SQIVND (reference sequence).